One T cell receptor beta chain is described in this entry. Its antigen is not known. This CDR3 contains 18 residues. V was pared by 3 bases and J by 0 bases, with 10 bases of the junction left unmatched. From germline, CDR1 is MDHEN and CDR2 SYDVKM. This sample stems from a study of STAT5B mutations in CD4+ large granular lymphocyte leukemia. Findings of the study overall: No patients shared main leukemic clonotypes, though around 25% appeared at low frequency elsewhere. The CD4+ versus CD8+ T-LGLL clonality difference may reflect limited sample size.

Under the authors' procedure: Lowest detectable productive clonotype frequency was 2.59 x 10-5. Sequenced by immunoSEQ multiplex PCR; TCRdb stores in-frame clones only, minus some. The DNA gave D and trimming, while V, J and clone size come from that table. Found here are some 29,000 clones, around 78% of them singletons; the top ten hold around 1%. This chain joins TRBV28 and TRBJ1-5, with 8 bases aligning to TRBD1. The specimen was CD4+ T cells from blood buffy coats. The TCR comes from a human donor in good health. The CDR3 here is CASSLGAGGGFSNQPQHF. In DNA form, the CDR3 reads TGTGCCAGCAGTTTGGGCGCAGGGGGCGGCTTTAGCAATCAGCCCCAGCATTTT.